The 4 T cell receptor beta chains presented below share a single source sample, sequenced in a study of CD8+ T cells in alopecia areata. Treatment indicated: oral pan-JAK inhibitor, 5-10 mg twice daily. Extraction and reverse transcription of RNA yielded cDNA as the sequencing template. Repertoires were generated with immunoSEQ multiplex PCR, while TCRdb's copy carries only in-frame clones and drops some. The top ten clones hold less than 3.5% of a sample with approximately 210,000 clones, roughly three fifths of them seen once. Source: CD4+ T cells sorted from blood, taken at week 4, from a patient treated with tofacitinib. The receptors shown here come from a human donor with alopecia areata.

The V gene is TRBV29-1, the J gene TRBJ1-1; 7 nucleotides match TRBD1. Germline V gene lookup returns CDR1 SQVTM and CDR2 ANQGSEA. The J segment lost 2 bases and the V segment lost 6 bases, leaving 6 bases of the junction unmatched. The CDR3 loop spans 13 amino acids. In DNA, the CDR3 is TGCAGCGTCCTACGACAGGGCAACACTGAAGCTTTCTTT. Translation: CSVLRQGNTEAFF.

V and J are TRBV29-1 and TRBJ2-5, with D possibly being TRBD1 (7 bases). Trimming left V 7 bases short and J 5 bases short, with 14 bases between. This CDR3 spans 12 amino acids. Germline V CDR1 and CDR2: SQVTM, ANQGSEA. CDR3 sequence: CSANPGGETQYF. The DNA for the CDR3 is TGCAGCGCTAACCCAGGGGGGGAGACCCAGTACTTC.

The V call is TRBV4-1, the J call TRBJ2-6; D may be TRBD1 (6 bases). The CDR3 length is 19 residues. The ends were cut back, 1 base at V and 2 bases at J, with 18 bases in the middle. The germline V gene has CDR1 MGHRA and CDR2 YSYEKL. The CDR3 loop reads CASSQGILARGTGANVLTF. The CDR3 region has the DNA TGCGCCAGCAGCCAAGGGATCCTAGCCAGGGGTACTGGGGCCAACGTCCTGACTTTC.

The chain combines TRBV15 with TRBJ1-2, with unresolved D. From germline, CDR1 is LNHNV and CDR2 YYDKDF (reference sequence). The CDR3 is 15 amino acids. V was trimmed by 0 bases and J by 4 bases, leaving 12 bases between them. CDR3 in amino acids: CATSRDLGHSYGYTF. The CDR3 DNA reads as TGTGCCACCAGCAGAGATCTAGGGCATTCCTATGGCTACACCTTC.